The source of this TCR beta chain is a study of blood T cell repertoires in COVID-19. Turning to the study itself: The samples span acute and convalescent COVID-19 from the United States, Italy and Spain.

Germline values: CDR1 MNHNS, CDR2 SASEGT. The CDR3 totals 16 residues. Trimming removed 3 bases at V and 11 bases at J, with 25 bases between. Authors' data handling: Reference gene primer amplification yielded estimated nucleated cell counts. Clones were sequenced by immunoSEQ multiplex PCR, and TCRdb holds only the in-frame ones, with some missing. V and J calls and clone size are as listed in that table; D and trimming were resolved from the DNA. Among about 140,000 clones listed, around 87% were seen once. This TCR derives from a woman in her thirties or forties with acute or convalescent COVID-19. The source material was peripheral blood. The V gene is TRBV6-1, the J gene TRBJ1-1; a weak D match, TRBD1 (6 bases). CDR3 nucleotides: TGTGCCAGCAGTGAGTTGGCGTATACAGGGCGGGGGGTGGCTTTCTTT. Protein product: CASSELAYTGRGVAFF.